The rows below give T cell receptor beta chains drawn from one sample of a study of control samples from healthy donors and cancer patients. Sequencing used immunoSEQ multiplex PCR; TCRdb keeps in-frame clones, though not all of them. The sample records roughly 400,000 clones, 90% being singletons. Source material: PBMCs. These receptors came from a man aged 35-49 years with head and neck cancer. CDR3s include the opening cysteine and the closing phenylalanine or tryptophan. D genes are given only for firm matches. Rows may omit the clone size; those that give it use once, few, many or a size class.

j_call v_call cdr3_length d_call clone_size cdr3_aa cdr3_nt
TRBJ1-2 TRBV10-3 17 TRBD1 NA CAISGVGVGRDRGGYTF TGTGCCATCAGTGGAGTTGGTGTAGGGAGGGACAGGGGAGGCTACACCTTC
TRBJ1-1 TRBV18 12 NA NA CASSPGMGEAFF TGTGCCAGCTCACCAGGGATGGGGGAAGCTTTCTTT
TRBJ2-3 TRBV6-6 18 TRBD2 NA CASSRPGLAGLSTDTQYF TGTGCCAGCAGTCGTCCGGGACTAGCGGGGTTAAGCACAGATACGCAGTATTTT
TRBJ1-2 TRBV6-5 14 NA once CASSYSRGALGYTF TGTGCCAGCAGTTACTCCCGCGGGGCCTTAGGCTACACCTTC
TRBJ2-5 TRBV30 16 TRBD2 NA CAWSPGTSGRKQTQYF TGTGCCTGGAGTCCCGGGACTAGCGGGAGAAAACAGACCCAGTACTTC
TRBJ2-7 TRBV3-1/TRBV3-2 14 NA NA CASSQGWGVYEQYF TGTGCCAGCAGCCAAGGGTGGGGGGTTTACGAGCAGTACTTC
TRBJ1-4 TRBV5-1 16 NA NA CASSLALGRENEKLFF TGCGCCAGCAGCTTGGCCCTCGGGCGGGAAAATGAAAAACTGTTTTTT
TRBJ1-1 TRBV27 13 NA NA CASIGIMNTEAFF TGTGCCAGCATTGGGATCATGAACACTGAAGCTTTCTTT
TRBJ1-4 TRBV6-5 13 TRBD1 few CASGPGQGGKLFF TGTGCCAGCGGACCGGGACAGGGTGGGAAACTGTTTTTT
TRBJ2-7 TRBV11-2 12 NA NA CASSLEPYEQYF TGTGCCAGCAGCTTAGAACCCTACGAGCAGTACTTC
TRBJ2-2 TRBV29-1 14 NA NA CSASRGTNTGELFF TGCAGCGCCTCACGGGGTACGAACACCGGGGAGCTGTTTTTT
TRBJ1-6 TRBV5-5 16 NA NA CASSFGGASYNSPLHF TGTGCCAGCAGCTTCGGGGGTGCCTCCTATAATTCACCCCTCCACTTT
TRBJ2-7 TRBV5-6 13 NA NA CASRDTTNYEQYF TGTGCCAGCAGGGACACGACAAACTACGAGCAGTACTTC
TRBJ2-5 TRBV24-1 15 NA NA CATSPKSGSQETQYF TGTGCCACCAGCCCCAAATCAGGGTCCCAAGAGACCCAGTACTTC
TRBJ2-3 TRBV5-1 15 TRBD2 NA CASSLGSGSGDTQYF TGCGCCAGCAGCTTGGGGAGCGGGAGTGGCGATACGCAGTATTTT
TRBJ2-3 TRBV3-1/TRBV3-2 15 TRBD1 NA CASSMTGSSADTQYF TGTGCCAGCAGTATGACAGGGAGTAGCGCAGATACGCAGTATTTT
TRBJ1-1 TRBV3-1/TRBV3-2 14 NA once CASSQDSEGRRAFF TGTGCCAGTAGCCAAGATAGTGAGGGACGGAGAGCTTTCTTT
TRBJ2-5 TRBV5-5 14 NA NA CASSFRRDQETQYF TGTGCCAGCAGCTTTAGAAGGGACCAAGAGACCCAGTACTTC
TRBJ2-2 TRBV28 16 TRBD1 NA CASSFFLAGGTGELFF TGTGCCAGCAGTTTCTTCTTGGCAGGGGGCACCGGGGAGCTGTTTTTT
TRBJ2-7 TRBV9 16 NA NA CASSEGGNPSSYEQYF TGTGCCAGCAGCGAAGGGGGTAATCCTAGCTCCTACGAGCAGTACTTC
TRBJ2-7 TRBV28 14 NA once CASSTLDGTYEQYF TGTGCCAGCTCAACTCTGGACGGGACCTACGAGCAGTACTTC
TRBJ1-1 TRBV5-1 15 TRBD1 NA CASSGPGQGSSEAFF TGCGCCAGCAGCGGACCGGGACAGGGAAGTTCTGAAGCTTTCTTT
TRBJ1-5 TRBV11-2 14 NA NA CASSLGGSNQPQHF TGTGCCAGCAGCTTAGGAGGCTCCAATCAGCCCCAGCATTTT
TRBJ2-5 TRBV4-3 15 TRBD2 NA CASSRSGGHQETQYF TGCGCCAGCAGCCGGAGCGGGGGCCACCAAGAGACCCAGTACTTC
TRBJ2-2 TRBV24-1 17 NA NA CATSDLGGSSNTGELFF TGTGCCACCAGTGATTTGGGAGGATCTTCGAACACCGGGGAGCTGTTTTTT
TRBJ1-2 TRBV25-1 15 NA NA CASSEFRSATYGYTF TGTGCCAGCAGTGAATTTAGGTCTGCGACTTATGGCTACACCTTC
TRBJ2-3 TRBV4-1 19 TRBD2 NA CASSQVGGRRREAPDTQYF TGCGCCAGCAGCCAAGTGGGTGGACGGCGGCGGGAGGCCCCAGATACGCAGTATTTT
TRBJ2-7 TRBV3-1/TRBV3-2 14 TRBD1 NA CASTTGQGPYEQYF TGTGCCAGCACCACGGGACAGGGGCCCTACGAGCAGTACTTC
TRBJ2-7 TRBV12-3/TRBV12-4 13 NA NA CASSLTTVYEQYF TGTGCCAGCAGTTTGACGACCGTCTACGAGCAGTACTTC
TRBJ2-1 TRBV6-6 15 NA NA CASRPTRDGNNEQFF TGTGCCAGCAGACCGACCCGGGACGGTAACAATGAGCAGTTCTTC
TRBJ1-6 TRBV2 14 NA NA CASNQGRDNSPLHF TGTGCCAGCAACCAGGGACGAGATAATTCACCCCTCCACTTT
TRBJ2-7 TRBV11-3 13 NA NA CASSLERGREQYF TGTGCCAGCAGCCTTGAGAGGGGACGCGAGCAGTACTTC
TRBJ1-5 TRBV5-1 13 NA few CASPGDSNQPQHF TGCGCCAGCCCAGGGGATAGCAATCAGCCCCAGCATTTT
TRBJ2-7 TRBV6-2/TRBV6-3 12 NA NA CASSLNSYEQYF TGTGCCAGCAGCCTCAACTCATACGAGCAGTACTTC
TRBJ1-1 TRBV9 14 NA NA CASSVGEGNTEAFF TGTGCCAGCAGCGTAGGGGAGGGGAACACTGAAGCTTTCTTT
TRBJ2-3 TRBV7-6 17 TRBD2 NA CASSLAGSGGYTDTQYF TGTGCCAGCAGCTTAGCTGGTAGCGGGGGGTACACAGATACGCAGTATTTT
TRBJ2-1 TRBV28 16 NA NA CASRPLLEYEVNEQFF TGTGCCAGCAGACCCCTCCTGGAGTACGAAGTGAATGAGCAGTTCTTC
TRBJ2-2 TRBV14 18 TRBD1 once CASSSHRGVLTNTGELFF TGTGCCAGCAGCTCGCACAGGGGGGTTCTCACGAACACCGGGGAGCTGTTTTTT
TRBJ2-3 TRBV10-3 17 TRBD2 few CAISAGTSGVPTDTQYF TGTGCCATCAGTGCCGGGACTAGCGGGGTTCCCACAGATACGCAGTATTTT
TRBJ2-4 TRBV6-1 15 NA NA CASSESLLAKNIQYF TGTGCCAGCAGTGAGAGCCTCCTAGCCAAAAACATTCAGTACTTC
TRBJ2-3 TRBV24-1 14 NA NA CATSSGINTDTQYF TGTGCCACCAGCTCGGGGATTAACACAGATACGCAGTATTTT
TRBJ2-7 TRBV11-2 14 NA NA CASSPGGASYEQYF TGTGCCAGCAGCCCGGGCGGGGCCTCCTACGAGCAGTACTTC
TRBJ2-1 TRBV6-6 15 TRBD2 NA CASSYSNSGDNEQFF TGTGCCAGCAGTTACTCCAATAGCGGGGACAATGAGCAGTTCTTC
TRBJ1-1 TRBV19 13 NA few CATSPGGVPKAFF TGTGCCACCTCGCCGGGGGGCGTACCCAAAGCTTTCTTT
TRBJ2-3 TRBV2 16 TRBD1 NA CASSDGDRSGTDTQYF TGTGCCAGCAGTGATGGGGACAGGAGTGGCACAGATACGCAGTATTTT
TRBJ1-1 TRBV7-3 14 NA NA CASRYRAMGTEAFF TGTGCCAGCAGATATAGGGCGATGGGCACTGAAGCTTTCTTT
TRBJ1-1 TRBV20-1 11 NA NA CRGTRNTEAFF TGCAGGGGTACTAGAAACACTGAAGCTTTCTTT
TRBJ2-7 TRBV2 14 NA NA CASSDGGRPPEQYF TGTGCCAGCAGTGACGGTGGACGACCCCCCGAGCAGTACTTC
TRBJ1-2 TRBV28 13 NA NA CASKGYAGLGYTF TGTGCCAGCAAAGGGTATGCGGGGCTTGGCTACACCTTC
TRBJ1-1 TRBV12-3/TRBV12-4 12 NA NA CASSLVGGLAFF TGTGCCAGCAGTTTAGTTGGGGGCTTAGCTTTCTTT
TRBJ2-1 TRBV7-6 14 TRBD1 NA CASSSGQGRNEQFF TGTGCCAGCAGCTCCGGACAGGGGAGGAATGAGCAGTTCTTC
TRBJ2-2 TRBV19 14 NA NA CASRRTPNTGELFF TGTGCCAGTAGACGGACTCCGAACACCGGGGAGCTGTTTTTT